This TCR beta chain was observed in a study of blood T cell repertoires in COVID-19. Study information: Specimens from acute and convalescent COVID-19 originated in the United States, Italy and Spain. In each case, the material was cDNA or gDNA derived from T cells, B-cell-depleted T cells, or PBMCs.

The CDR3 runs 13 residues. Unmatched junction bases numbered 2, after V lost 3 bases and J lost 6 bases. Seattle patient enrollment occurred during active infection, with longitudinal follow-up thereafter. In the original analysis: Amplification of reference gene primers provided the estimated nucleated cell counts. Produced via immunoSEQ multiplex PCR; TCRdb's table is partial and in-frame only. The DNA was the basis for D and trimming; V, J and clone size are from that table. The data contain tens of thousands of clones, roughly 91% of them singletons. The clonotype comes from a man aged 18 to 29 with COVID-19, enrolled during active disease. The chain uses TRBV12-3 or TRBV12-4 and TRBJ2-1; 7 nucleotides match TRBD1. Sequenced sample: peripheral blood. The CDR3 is CASSFRTGNEQFF. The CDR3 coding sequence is TGTGCCAGCAGTTTTAGGACAGGCAATGAGCAGTTCTTC.